This T cell receptor (beta chain) came from a study of OX40 agonist ivuxolimab in advanced cancers. CDR1 and CDR2 from the germline V gene are SGHRS and YFSETQ. The CDR3 has 16 amino acids. The ends were cut back, 6 bases at V and 0 bases at J, with 17 bases in the middle. Concerning this clone itself: The antigen is not known.

The study's findings and limits: Average numbers of expanded clones were greater in CD8+ T cells than in CD4+.

TCRdb keeps only in-frame clones here, not all; method: immunoSEQ multiplex PCR. Of approximately 32,000 clones listed, approximately 89% are singletons. This TCR derives from an adult with an advanced solid tumor such as melanoma, head and neck, liver or kidney cancer. Sample: CD4+ or CD8+ T cells sorted from blood, taken in a trial of the OX40 agonist ivuxolimab. This sequence joins TRBV5-1 and TRBJ2-3; D gene ambiguous. The CDR3: CASKSGSTSSTDTQYF. The CDR3 region has the DNA TGCGCCAGCAAGTCGGGTTCGACCTCTAGCACAGATACGCAGTATTTT.